This record covers a single T cell receptor (beta chain). Antigen specificity is unknown. The data belong to a study of a mutant IDH1 vaccine in newly diagnosed glioma. V shed 7 bases, J shed 8 bases, and the junction held 11 bases outside the gene matches. Germline V gene sequence: CDR1 LNHDA, CDR2 SQIVND (reference sequence). This CDR3 is 14 amino acids long. This table comes from immunoSEQ multiplex PCR, and its TCRdb copy is limited to in-frame clones, with some not included. The sample includes 32,000 or so clones, about 79% of them seen just once. The time point was: week 5, during vaccination. In every dose of vaccine, 300 ug of mutant IDH1 20-mer peptide was given alongside topical imiquimod.

This sample comprised PBMCs, obtained from a glioma patient whose treatment included an IDH1 peptide vaccine. This TCR derives from a man aged 30-40 years with glioma. The gene calls are TRBV19 and TRBJ1-1; 9 positions match TRBD1. The CDR3 coding sequence is TGTGCCAGTACCGAAGACAGGGGGAAAGCCGAAGCTTTCTTT. It is translated as CASTEDRGKAEAFF.